This T cell receptor beta chain was sequenced during a study of blood T cell repertoires in COVID-19. Study overall: There were acute and convalescent COVID-19 samples, and they came from the United States, Italy and Spain. Sources were T cells, B-cell-depleted T cells, or PBMCs; the material itself was cDNA or gDNA.

This clone was counted between two and nine times. Study processing details: Estimates of nucleated cell counts were drawn from the amplification of reference gene primers. Clones were read by immunoSEQ multiplex PCR, and TCRdb kept only the in-frame ones, dropping some. The V and J calls and clone size come from that table; D and trimming were worked out from the DNA. The data hold about 110,000 clones, with roughly 88% observed a single time. Sequenced material: peripheral blood. The TCR originated in a man aged 45-65 years with active or convalescent COVID-19.

This CDR3 is CASSYPLGGYGYTF. CDR3 DNA: TGTGCCAGCAGTTATCCTTTGGGGGGCTATGGCTACACCTTC. The V call is TRBV28, the J call TRBJ1-2; possibly TRBD1 for D (5 bases). The CDR3 has 14 amino acids. Per germline, CDR1 MDHEN and CDR2 SYDVKM. V lost 4 bases and J 4 bases, leaving 13 bases between the germline ends.